Below, 30 T cell receptor beta chains from the same sample are listed, as sequenced in a study of T cells in Graves' hyperthyroidism and ophthalmopathy. RNA transcripts provided the source from which TCR beta CDR3 regions were amplified. When the TCR CDR3 underwent first-round RT-PCR, the HTBI primer set was used. TCRdb reprocessed the multiplex PCR reads via MiXCR and lists one record per CDR3 protein. The data show some 620,000 distinct CDR3 sequences, under 20% seen once. The sequencing input was blood. The receptors originated from a woman in her 30s with Graves' hyperthyroidism.

This clonotype has at least ten counts. V usage is TRBV12-3 or TRBV12-4 and J usage is TRBJ1-3; TRBD1 agrees at 7 bases. J was trimmed by 5 bases and V by 6 bases; bases with no gene match: 7. This CDR3 is built from 14 residues. CDR3 protein: CASSLQGRRNTIYF. CDR3 DNA sequence: TGTGCCAGCAGCTTACAGGGGAGGCGAAACACCATATATTTT.

The sample holds a few counts of this clonotype. This clone may be a read error of a much larger clone one base away. The J gene is TRBJ2-1, the V gene TRBV30; TRBD1 is a possible D gene (5 bases). The DNA end favors TRBJ2-7, so the J call may be wrong. CDR3 length: 13 residues. Germline loops: CDR1 GTSNPN, CDR2 SVGIG (reference sequence). CDR3 sequence: CAWSDQGNNEQYF. The DNA for the CDR3 is TGTGCCTGGAGTGATCAGGGAAACAATGAGCAGTACTTC.

This clonotype appeared a few times. The chain carries TRBV9 and TRBJ1-1; D uncertain. The CDR3 runs to 15 residues. Trimming left V 0 bases short and J 0 bases short, with 9 bases between. Germline V gene data show CDR1 as SGDLS and CDR2 as YYNGEE. The CDR3 nucleotides are TGTGCCAGCAGCGTAGACGGGGAAGTGAACACTGAAGCTTTCTTT. Protein: CASSVDGEVNTEAFF.

The V and J genes are TRBV4-1 and TRBJ2-2; possible D gene TRBD2, 6 bases. The CDR3 runs to 16 residues. Trimming took 2 bases from V and 3 from J, leaving 13 bases between them. Germline V gene sequence: CDR1 MGHRA, CDR2 YSYEKL. This CDR3 reads CASSQLPGTYTGELFF. DNA for the CDR3: TGCGCCAGCAGCCAACTGCCCGGGACTTACACCGGGGAGCTGTTTTTT.

In this sample, this clonotype turned up a few times. The chain is built from TRBV10-3 and TRBJ2-1, with 7 bases matching TRBD2. Germline V gives CDR1 ENHRY, CDR2 SYGVKD. The CDR3 is 18 amino acids. V was pared by 5 bases and J by 0 bases, with 13 bases of the junction left unmatched. CDR3 residues: CAISSSSGDRSSYNEQFF. The CDR3 coding sequence is TGTGCCATCAGTTCCTCTAGCGGAGACCGGAGCTCCTACAATGAGCAGTTCTTC.

The sample holds many counts of this clonotype. The chain employs TRBV27 and TRBJ2-3; the match to TRBD2 covers 10 bases. V gave up 0 bases and J gave up 4 bases; unmatched junction bases: 7. CDR1 and CDR2 from the germline V gene are MNHEY and SMNVEV (reference sequence). The CDR3 has 17 amino acids. For the CDR3, the DNA is TGTGCCAGCAGTTTATCCAATGGACTAGCGGTCCCAGATACGCAGTATTTT. This codes for CASSLSNGLAVPDTQYF.

This clonotype appeared a few times. The chain links TRBV9 to TRBJ2-7, with D unclear. From germline, CDR1 is SGDLS and CDR2 YYNGEE. V was clipped by 0 bases and J by 2 bases, with 6 bases between them. The CDR3 contains 13 residues. Written as DNA, the CDR3 is TGTGCCAGCAGCGTAGAAAGTGCCTACGAGCAGTACTTC. Amino acid sequence: CASSVESAYEQYF. Full variable domain (remainder filled in from reference TRBV9 and TRBJ2-7): DSGVTQTPKHLITATGQRVTLRCSPRSGDLSVYWYQQSLDQGLQFLIQYYNGEERAKGNILERFSAQQFPDLHSELNLSSLELGDSALYFCASSVESAYEQYFGPGTRLTVT.

The sample holds many counts of this clonotype. The CDR3 DNA follows: TGTGCCAGCAGATCCTACCCAGGGGGTTCCTACAATGAGCAGTTCTTC. It yields the protein CASRSYPGGSYNEQFF. The chain uses TRBV28 and TRBJ2-1; 7 bases match TRBD1. The CDR3 is made up of 16 amino acids. The germline V gene has CDR1 MDHEN and CDR2 SYDVKM. V shed 6 bases and J 1 base; nucleotides not matched to a gene: 9.

This clonotype appeared many times. V gene TRBV28 combines with J gene TRBJ2-7; 9 nucleotides align to TRBD1. CDR3 length equals 14 residues. Trimming at V came to 6 bases and at J to 9 bases, leaving 12 bases not matched to a gene. Germline CDR1 MDHEN, CDR2 SYDVKM. This CDR3 is CASRTGQGQGRQYF. In nucleotides, the CDR3 is TGTGCCAGCAGAACGGGACAGGGTCAAGGTCGGCAGTACTTC. Filled out from reference TRBV28 and TRBJ2-7, the complete variable domain reads DVKVTQSSRYLVKRTGEKVFLECVQDMDHENMFWYRQDPGLGLRLIYFSYDVKMKEKGDIPEGYSVSREKKERFSLILESASTNQTSMYLCASRTGQGQGRQYFGPGTRLTVT.

The rearrangement links TRBV5-6 to TRBJ1-2; possibly TRBD1 for D (6 bases). Trimming removed 2 bases at V and 6 bases at J, with 20 bases between. The CDR3 runs to 16 residues. Germline loops: CDR1 SGHDT, CDR2 YYEEEE. The CDR3 DNA reads as TGTGCCAGCAGCTTCCCCTCTAGAGAGGGGGTAGATGGCTACACCTTC. Residues: CASSFPSREGVDGYTF.

This chain links TRBV12-3 or TRBV12-4 with TRBJ2-2, with 11 nucleotides matching TRBD1. The V and J ends lost 8 bases and 5 bases, in that order; junction bases with no gene match: 10. This CDR3 contains 16 residues. The CDR3: CASDSKDRGRTGELFF. The CDR3 nucleotides read TGTGCCAGCGATTCCAAGGACAGGGGGCGAACCGGGGAGCTGTTTTTT.

Many counts were recorded for this clonotype. The chain is built from TRBV2 and TRBJ2-7; 7 bases map to TRBD2. Per germline, CDR1 SNHLY and CDR2 FYNNEI. Losses at the gene ends were 8 bases for V and 2 bases for J; bases not matched to a gene: 3. The CDR3 consists of 12 residues. CDR3 sequence: CASGLGTYEQYF. In DNA, the CDR3 is TGTGCCAGCGGACTAGGGACCTACGAGCAGTACTTC.

This clonotype showed up many times. The CDR3 here is CASSEALDTQYF. The CDR3 nucleotides read TGTGCCAGCAGTGAAGCGCTTGATACGCAGTATTTT. This chain links TRBV2 with TRBJ2-3, with unresolved D. The CDR3 contains 12 residues. V lost 0 bases, J lost 6 bases, and 4 bases lay in between. The germline V gene encodes CDR1 SNHLY and CDR2 FYNNEI.

This clonotype was detected only a few times. The rearrangement links TRBV9 to TRBJ1-2; tentatively, D is TRBD1 (5 bases). Per the germline V gene, CDR1 is SGDLS and CDR2 is YYNGEE. The germline V and J ends were trimmed by 0 bases and 4 bases, with 10 bases remaining between them. The CDR3 is 14 residues long. DNA for the CDR3: TGTGCCAGCAGCGTAGGAGAACAGGCCTATGGCTACACCTTC. It codes for CASSVGEQAYGYTF. Variable domain in full (rest from reference TRBV9 and TRBJ1-2): DSGVTQTPKHLITATGQRVTLRCSPRSGDLSVYWYQQSLDQGLQFLIQYYNGEERAKGNILERFSAQQFPDLHSELNLSSLELGDSALYFCASSVGEQAYGYTFGSGTRLTVV.

This clonotype was seen repeatedly, ten times or more. V gene TRBV20-1 combines with J gene TRBJ2-7, with D tentatively TRBD2 (6 bases). The CDR3 is 15 amino acids. The V end was cut by 4 bases, the J end by 2 bases, with 18 bases between. The germline gives CDR1 DFQATT, CDR2 SNEGSKA (reference sequence). For the CDR3, the DNA is TGCAGTGCTATCGACCGGAGGGCCTACCCCTACGAGCAGTACTTC. It specifies CSAIDRRAYPYEQYF.

The sample holds many counts of this clonotype. The rearrangement uses TRBV5-1 and TRBJ2-1; the D call may be TRBD1 or TRBD2 (5 bases each). This CDR3 region has 15 residues. Trimming removed 4 bases from V and 7 bases from J, with 18 bases in between. Germline-derived CDR1 and CDR2 are SGHRS and YFSETQ. The CDR3 protein is CASSISGYGGNEQFF. The CDR3 DNA follows: TGCGCCAGCAGCATTTCAGGGTACGGAGGAAATGAGCAGTTCTTC.

This clonotype has a count of ten or more. The chain carries TRBV12-3 or TRBV12-4 and TRBJ1-2; maybe TRBD1 (6 bases). V lost 7 bases and J 8 bases, leaving 23 bases between the germline ends. The CDR3 covers 15 residues. The CDR3 coding sequence is TGTGCCAGCACCTTAAGGGCAGGGGTTATAGGAGGCTACACCTTC. Encoded protein: CASTLRAGVIGGYTF.

The chain combines TRBV4-3 with TRBJ1-2, with 8 nucleotides matching TRBD1. The germline gives CDR1 LGHNA, CDR2 YSLEER. There are 16 residues in the CDR3. V gave up 4 bases and J gave up 3 bases; unmatched junction bases: 10. Written as DNA, the CDR3 is TGCGCCAGCAGCCCCAGGGGGCGCGGGGGACACTATGGCTACACCTTC. Translation gives CASSPRGRGGHYGYTF.

In this sample, this clonotype turned up once. The chain joins TRBV20-1 to TRBJ2-1; TRBD1 aligns across 9 bases. With V trimmed by 0 bases and J by 8 bases, 8 bases remained unmatched. The CDR3 sequence is 15 residues long. Per germline, CDR1 DFQATT and CDR2 SNEGSKA (reference sequence). The CDR3 coding sequence is TGCAGTGCTAGAGATTACAGGGGGCAGGCGGATGAGCAGTTCTTC. It specifies CSARDYRGQADEQFF.

This clonotype has more than one count but fewer than ten. The DNA of the CDR3 is TGTGCCAGTAGTGCAGGGTCCGCGAACACCGGGGAGCTGTTTTTT. Its protein product is CASSAGSANTGELFF. The chain joins TRBV19 to TRBJ2-2; perhaps TRBD1 as D (5 bases). Germline loops: CDR1 LNHDA, CDR2 SQIVND (reference sequence). There are 15 residues in the CDR3. V was shortened by 5 bases and J by 0 bases, with 10 bases between the two germline ends.

This clonotype came up many times. The J gene is TRBJ2-1, the V gene TRBV20-1, with D perhaps TRBD2 (5 bases). Germline V lookup: CDR1 DFQATT, CDR2 SNEGSKA (reference sequence). V was pared by 5 bases and J by 11 bases, with 13 bases between. The CDR3 sequence is 11 residues long. The DNA of the CDR3 is TGCAGTGCTGGTATAACGGGAAAGCAGTTCTTC. Its protein product is CSAGITGKQFF.

Points on this clonotype: Since a much larger clone is just one base distant, this may be a read error. The rearrangement links TRBV12-3 or TRBV12-4 to TRBJ2-5, with D perhaps given as TRBD1 or TRBD2 (6 bases each). V shed 5 bases and J shed 0 bases, with 16 bases lying between them. The CDR3 runs 16 residues. CDR3 sequence (DNA): TGTGCCAGCAGTGTGGGGGGCGACAGCAACCAAGAGACCCAGTACTTC. Its translation: CASSVGGDSNQETQYF.

This clonotype was found a few times. The chain joins TRBV6-1 to TRBJ2-7; D is uncertain. The germline CDR1 and CDR2 sequences are MNHNS and SASEGT. This CDR3 comprises 17 residues. The V and J ends lost 2 bases and 2 bases respectively, with 19 bases between them. CDR3 protein: CASSESARRLKPYEQYF. The CDR3 DNA reads as TGTGCCAGCAGTGAAAGTGCCCGGCGCTTGAAGCCCTACGAGCAGTACTTC.

The chain has TRBV20-1 and TRBJ2-7; the match to TRBD2 covers 14 bases. The CDR3 length is 19 residues. Germline CDR1 is DFQATT and CDR2 is SNEGSKA (reference sequence). With V trimmed by 3 bases and J by 3 bases, 16 bases remained unmatched. The chain's CDR3 is CSASKIGGTSGSRGYEQYF. The CDR3 DNA reads TGCAGTGCTAGCAAGATCGGGGGGACTAGCGGGAGTCGAGGCTACGAGCAGTACTTC.

This clonotype has a single count. One end of the junction fails to match germline, which may point to a read error. This rearrangement joins TRBV9 to TRBJ2-7, with D perhaps TRBD1 (6 bases). CDR1 is SGDLS, CDR2 YYNGEE, per germline. The length of the CDR3 is 13 residues. This CDR3 reads CASSPGQHYERYF. The CDR3 DNA reads as TGTGCCAGCAGCCCTGGACAGCACTACGAGCGGTACTTC.

This clonotype was found a few times. The gene calls are TRBV7-3 and TRBJ2-6; D call uncertain. From germline, CDR1 is SGHTA and CDR2 FQGTGA. This CDR3 has 14 amino acids. The V gene lost 1 base and the J gene lost 2 bases, with 3 bases spanning the gap. DNA for the CDR3: TGTGCCAGCAGCTTAAGCACTGGGGCCAACGTCCTGACTTTC. Protein: CASSLSTGANVLTF.

This clonotype has a count of ten or more. The V gene is TRBV28, the J gene TRBJ1-4; 7 bases match TRBD1. CDR1 and CDR2 (germline): MDHEN, SYDVKM. This CDR3 spans 14 amino acids. V shed 3 bases and J 10 bases; nucleotides not matched to a gene: 8. This CDR3 reads CASSFWDSVPKLFF. DNA for the CDR3: TGTGCCAGCAGTTTTTGGGACAGTGTACCAAAACTGTTTTTT.

This clonotype was found many times. The chain employs TRBV3-1 and TRBJ1-1; the match to TRBD1 covers 7 bases. Germline-derived CDR1 and CDR2 are LGHDT and YNNKEL (reference sequence). The CDR3 runs to 13 residues. J gave up 6 bases and V 2 bases, and 3 bases lay outside the gene matches. CDR3 nucleotides: TGTGCCAGCAGCCAACCCGGGACAGCTGAAGCTTTCTTT. It codes for CASSQPGTAEAFF. The whole variable domain, filled in from reference TRBV3-1 and TRBJ1-1, reads DTAVSQTPKYLVTQMGNDKSIKCEQNLGHDTMYWYKQDSKKFLKIMFSYNNKELIINETVPNRFSPKSPDKAHLNLHINSLELGDSAVYFCASSQPGTAEAFFGQGTRLTVV.

This clonotype has ten or more counts. This chain joins TRBV28 and TRBJ2-1; D is unclear. This CDR3 region has 15 residues. Germline CDR1 and CDR2: MDHEN and SYDVKM. V gave up 1 base and J gave up 5 bases, with 12 bases separating them. DNA for the CDR3: TGTGCCAGCAGTTTATTGGAGAATAGGAACAATGAGCAGTTCTTC. It yields the protein CASSLLENRNNEQFF.

This clonotype showed up many times. The CDR3 loop reads CASSPTGGAGGYTF. In DNA form, the CDR3 reads TGTGCCAGCAGCCCTACAGGGGGGGCAGGAGGCTACACCTTC. The chain combines TRBV7-2 with TRBJ1-2, with 8 bases that match TRBD1. This CDR3 is built from 14 residues. The germline V gene encodes CDR1 SGHTA and CDR2 FQGNSA. The ends lost 5 bases at V and 8 bases at J; junction bases unmatched: 10.